This T cell receptor (beta chain) was captured by sequencing in a study of T cell responses to AZD1222 COVID-19 vaccine. V shed 4 bases, J shed 0 bases, and the junction held 3 bases outside the gene matches. The CDR3 runs 15 residues. CDR1 SGDLS and CDR2 YYNGEE come from the germline V gene. Study results and limitations: Along spike, vaccine-associated CD4 TCRs were found throughout, with dominance at 160-218 and 743-854.

Sequenced by immunoSEQ multiplex PCR; TCRdb stores in-frame clones only, minus some. The repertoire includes 140,000 to 150,000 clones, 88% of them detected once, and about 15% sits in the top ten. Concerning this clone: Its specificity is unknown.

Sequences were derived from peripheral blood, sampled on day 0 of AZD1222 vaccination. The sequence came from an adult in good health. The V gene is TRBV9, the J gene TRBJ2-1, with 8 positions matching TRBD1. Here the CDR3 DNA reads TGTGCCAGCAGCCTTGACAGGGGCTCCTACAATGAGCAGTTCTTC. The encoded protein is CASSLDRGSYNEQFF. The whole variable domain, filled in from reference TRBV9 and TRBJ2-1, reads DSGVTQTPKHLITATGQRVTLRCSPRSGDLSVYWYQQSLDQGLQFLIQYYNGEERAKGNILERFSAQQFPDLHSELNLSSLELGDSALYFCASSLDRGSYNEQFFGPGTRLTVL.